The present TCR beta chain was sequenced within a study of blood T cell repertoires in COVID-19. Study details: From the United States, Italy and Spain came samples of acute and convalescent COVID-19.

Per germline, CDR1 SEHNR and CDR2 FQNEAQ (reference sequence). J gave up 7 bases and V 5 bases, and 3 bases lay outside the gene matches. The CDR3 is made up of 13 amino acids. As processed by the authors: Amplifying reference gene primers gave estimates of nucleated cell counts. Libraries were prepared by immunoSEQ multiplex PCR; TCRdb keeps only in-frame clonotypes and omits some of them. V, J and clone size reflect that table, while D and trimming were determined from the DNA. The sample carries some 220,000 clones, roughly 85% recorded once. It was during active infection that Seattle patients were enrolled and then longitudinally followed.

This TCR came from a man in his fifties or sixties with COVID-19, enrolled during active disease. The sample comprised peripheral blood. The V and J genes are TRBV7-9 and TRBJ2-4; 9 bases are shared with TRBD1. CDR3 protein: CASSRDRVNIQYF. The CDR3 DNA is TGTGCCAGCAGCCGGGACAGGGTGAACATTCAGTACTTC. The full variable domain, in which reference TRBV7-9 and TRBJ2-4 provide the parts outside the CDR3, is DTGVSQNPRHKITKRGQNVTFRCDPISEHNRLYWYRQTLGQGPEFLTYFQNEAQLEKSRLLSDRFSAERPKGSFSTLEIQRTEQGDSAMYLCASSRDRVNIQYFGAGTRLSVL.